Below are 14 T cell receptor beta chains sequenced from a single sample in a study of blood T cell repertoires in COVID-19. Repertoires were generated with immunoSEQ multiplex PCR, while TCRdb's copy carries only in-frame clones and drops some. Of some 250,000 clones detected, approximately 91% appear once; the ten largest clones hold approximately 2.5%. Sequenced input: PBMCs or T cells enriched from blood (not recorded which). These receptors all come from a woman in her thirties or forties with acute COVID-19.

This chain links TRBV19 with TRBJ2-3; maybe TRBD1 (5 bases). Trimming removed 6 bases at V and 2 bases at J, with 12 bases between. The germline CDR1 and CDR2 sequences are LNHDA and SQIVND (reference sequence). The CDR3 has 14 residues. DNA of the CDR3: TGTGCCAGTAGAGCAGGGAAGTCCACAGATACGCAGTATTTT. As protein: CASRAGKSTDTQYF.

This sequence joins TRBV7-2 and TRBJ1-5; 10 nucleotides agree with TRBD1. Germline values: CDR1 SGHTA, CDR2 FQGNSA. With V trimmed by 5 bases and J by 0 bases, 10 bases remained unmatched. CDR3 size: 18 residues. CDR3 nucleotide sequence: TGTGCCAGCAGCGCCGGGACAGGGGTGGTAGGTAGCAATCAGCCCCAGCATTTT. This sequence encodes CASSAGTGVVGSNQPQHF.

The gene calls are TRBV3-1 (or the pseudogene TRBV3-2) and TRBJ1-2, with D hard to call. V shed 0 bases and J shed 4 bases, with 9 bases lying between them. The CDR3 loop spans 14 amino acids. Germline CDR1 reads LGHDT; CDR2 reads YNNKEL (reference sequence). The CDR3 sequence is CASSQDAVSYGYTF. The CDR3 nucleotides read TGTGCCAGCAGCCAAGATGCAGTCAGCTATGGCTACACCTTC.

J is TRBJ1-4 and V is TRBV27; TRBD1 aligns across 10 bases. Germline-derived CDR1 and CDR2 are MNHEY and SMNVEV (reference sequence). CDR3 length equals 16 residues. V was pared by 8 bases and J by 5 bases, with 11 bases of the junction left unmatched. CDR3 coding DNA: TGTGCCAGCCGGCCGATGACAGGGGGCTGGAATGAAAAACTGTTTTTT. It is translated as CASRPMTGGWNEKLFF.

This clone has only one observation. CDR3 bases: TGTGCCAGCACCAAACGACAGGGAACAACTAATGAAAAACTGTTTTTT. It encodes CASTKRQGTTNEKLFF. The chain combines TRBV2 with TRBJ1-4; 7 nucleotides align to TRBD1. Trimming took 7 bases from V and 0 from J; bases not matched to a gene: 8. Germline values: CDR1 SNHLY, CDR2 FYNNEI. This CDR3 spans 16 amino acids.

The rearrangement links TRBV2 to TRBJ2-1; 11 bases align to TRBD2. V dropped 6 bases and J dropped 7; count of bases not matched to a gene: 5. The CDR3 loop spans 14 amino acids. CDR1 and CDR2 (germline): SNHLY, FYNNEI. The CDR3 coding sequence is TGTGCCAGCAGCCTGGGACTAGCGGAGAATGAGCAGTTCTTC. It codes for CASSLGLAENEQFF.

The chain couples TRBV7-2 to TRBJ2-7; 8 bases line up with TRBD2. After removal of 1 base from V and 7 bases from J, the junction contained 12 bases not matched to a gene. From germline, CDR1 is SGHTA and CDR2 FQGNSA. This CDR3 has 16 amino acids. CDR3 region: CASSLGGGGISREQYF. In DNA form, the CDR3 reads TGTGCCAGCAGCTTAGGAGGCGGGGGGATCTCGAGAGAGCAGTACTTC.

CDR3 protein: CASSLRPAGVNNEQFF. CDR3 coding DNA: TGTGCCAGCAGCTTAAGGCCAGCGGGAGTTAACAATGAGCAGTTCTTC. V is TRBV7-6 and J is TRBJ2-1, with 8 bases matching TRBD2. V gave up 2 bases and J gave up 5 bases; unmatched junction bases: 8. The CDR3 runs 16 residues. Germline V gene sequence: CDR1 SGHVS, CDR2 FNYEAQ.

Here the CDR3 DNA reads TGTGCCAGCAGCTTAGGGTCCGGGACTAGCGGGAGGGGAGAGCAGTTCTTC. This translates into CASSLGSGTSGRGEQFF. The chain joins TRBV11-3 to TRBJ2-1, with TRBD2 identical over 16 bases. Germline CDR1 and CDR2: SGHNT and YENEEA. The V segment lost 1 base and the J segment 10 bases; nucleotides outside the gene matches: 7. The CDR3 is made up of 17 amino acids.

V usage is TRBV4-1 and J usage is TRBJ2-5; TRBD2 matches at 15 bases. The germline gives CDR1 MGHRA, CDR2 YSYEKL. CDR3 length: 16 residues. The V and J ends lost 4 bases and 3 bases, in that order; junction bases with no gene match: 3. CDR3 nucleotides: TGCGCCAGCAGCCTGAGGACTAGCGGGGGGGAAGAGACCCAGTACTTC. Amino acid sequence: CASSLRTSGGEETQYF.

The chain joins TRBV21-1 to TRBJ1-2; the table's D call TRBD1 went unverified against the DNA. TRBV21-1 has pseudogene status. The CDR3 is 14 residues long. CDR3 sequence (DNA): TGTGCCAGCAGCAAAAGAGTCAGGGGGTCTGGCTACACCTTC. Its protein is CASSKRVRGSGYTF.

V is TRBV30 and J is TRBJ1-2; 7 nucleotides align to TRBD1. Germline V lookup: CDR1 GTSNPN, CDR2 SVGIG (reference sequence). The CDR3 has 16 residues. J gave up 4 bases and V 1 base, and 12 bases lay outside the gene matches. The CDR3 coding sequence is TGTGCCTGGAGTGACAGAGGTGTCGGACAGGTCTATGGCTACACCTTC. It is translated as CAWSDRGVGQVYGYTF. Drawing the rest from reference TRBV30 and TRBJ1-2, the complete variable domain is SQTIHQWPATLVQPVGSPLSLECTVEGTSNPNLYWYRQAAGRGLQLLFYSVGIGQISSEVPQNLSASRPQDRQFILSSKKLLLSDSGFYLCAWSDRGVGQVYGYTFGSGTRLTVV.

The rearrangement uses TRBV2 and TRBJ1-5; 8 nucleotides match TRBD1. V lost 2 bases and J lost 7; bases outside the gene matches: 13. CDR3 length: 17 residues. Germline V gives CDR1 SNHLY, CDR2 FYNNEI. Here the CDR3 reads CASSELESGGVGQPQHF. The CDR3 bases are TGTGCCAGCAGTGAACTTGAATCAGGGGGCGTCGGACAGCCCCAGCATTTT.

J is TRBJ1-5 and V is TRBV5-1; TRBD1 aligns across 7 bases. The CDR3 spans 15 residues. Trimming cost V 4 bases and J 2 bases; bases outside gene matches: 6. Germline lookup yields CDR1 SGHRS and CDR2 YFSETQ. CDR3 in DNA: TGCGCCAGCAGCGCGGAGGGGGCTCGCAATCAGCCCCAGCATTTT. Translated: CASSAEGARNQPQHF.